The TCR beta chain described here comes from a study of cytomegalovirus exposure and HLA in healthy donors. Study outcomes and limitations: TCR sequences were mostly rare, though some public TCRs occurred in many donors. Later analysis demonstrated an association between a missense DCLRE1C variant and TCR beta V- and J-gene trimming. Per a prior analysis, the majority of TCR beta V segments were productive roughly 90% or roughly 30% of the time.

Donors counted as nominally healthy when sampled, yet unrecorded immune exposures were likely. A word on this clone: The antigen remains unidentified.

Losses at the gene ends were 6 bases for V and 4 bases for J; bases not matched to a gene: 6. The CDR3 has 14 residues. Germline V CDR1 and CDR2: MNHEY, SVGAGI. With 60 Vbeta and 13 Jbeta primers, the PCR was carried out. TCRdb's table, derived via immunoSEQ multiplex PCR, lists solely in-frame clones and lacks some. The data show 200,000 or so clones, with 82% seen just once and 6.5% held by the top ten. The receptor was isolated from a woman aged 50 to 60 in good health and CMV-seropositive. Sequences were obtained from PBMCs. The V gene is TRBV6-5, the J gene TRBJ2-5; 9 bases fit TRBD1. Here the CDR3 DNA reads TGTGCCAGCAGCTTGACAGGGGGGCCAGAGACCCAGTACTTC. This translates into CASSLTGGPETQYF.